Following are 20 T cell receptor beta chains from one sample sequenced in a study of identical twins. TCRdb ran MiXCR on the 5' RACE reads and lists one entry per CDR3 protein. The sample lists around 690,000 distinct CDR3 sequences, 21% occurring once. The sample was also linked to a second study, of T cells expressing NK-cell markers.

The sequenced sample was PBMCs. The source is a woman between 18 and 29 years old in good health.

This clonotype was detected a few times. This chain uses TRBV9 with TRBJ2-3; 8 nucleotides agree with TRBD2. With 3 bases clipped from V and 1 base from J, the junction kept 7 bases outside the gene matches. Germline V lookup: CDR1 SGDLS, CDR2 YYNGEE. The CDR3 is 16 residues long. CDR3 DNA sequence: TGTGCCAGCAGCGCGCACGGACTAGCTGGCACAGATACGCAGTATTTT. It encodes CASSAHGLAGTDTQYF.

The table lists this clonotype with a few counts. The rearrangement joins TRBV30 to TRBJ1-2; no clear D. The CDR3 has 13 residues. Between the trimmed V and J ends, which lost 0 bases and 5 bases, there was a span of 10 bases. Germline V gene lookup returns CDR1 GTSNPN and CDR2 SVGIG (reference sequence). The CDR3 DNA sequence: TGTGCCTGGAGTGTAATGGTGTTTTATGGCTACACCTTC. Amino acids: CAWSVMVFYGYTF. Supplemented by reference TRBV30 and TRBJ1-2, the full variable domain reads SQTIHQWPATLVQPVGSPLSLECTVEGTSNPNLYWYRQAAGRGLQLLFYSVGIGQISSEVPQNLSASRPQDRQFILSSKKLLLSDSGFYLCAWSVMVFYGYTFGSGTRLTVV.

This clonotype was found a few times. CDR3 nucleotide sequence: TGCAGTGCTTTGGGACAGCCTAGGGGCAGCTCCTACAATGAGCAGTTCTTC. It is translated as CSALGQPRGSSYNEQFF. J is TRBJ2-1 and V is TRBV20-1, with 7 bases matching TRBD1. V lost 5 bases and J lost 0; bases outside the gene matches: 13. In germline, CDR1 is DFQATT, CDR2 SNEGSKA (reference sequence). The CDR3 spans 17 residues.

This clonotype has a handful of counts. V and J are TRBV27 and TRBJ2-1, with 7 bases lining up with TRBD1. CDR3 length: 14 amino acids. In germline, CDR1 is MNHEY, CDR2 SMNVEV (reference sequence). Trimming took 8 bases from V and 5 from J; bases not matched to a gene: 9. CDR3 region: CASRPAGTDNEQFF. The CDR3 DNA follows: TGTGCCAGCCGCCCAGCCGGGACAGACAATGAGCAGTTCTTC.

This chain uses TRBV29-1 with TRBJ1-4, with D unresolved. The V and J ends lost 6 bases and 0 bases respectively, with 8 bases between them. The CDR3 covers 13 residues. Per germline, CDR1 SQVTM and CDR2 ANQGSEA. The CDR3 nucleotides are TGCAGCGTGCTAAGGGCAACTAATGAAAAACTGTTTTTT. It specifies CSVLRATNEKLFF.

This clonotype was counted at least ten times. The V gene is TRBV20-1, the J gene TRBJ2-1; 12 positions match TRBD2. Germline-derived CDR1 and CDR2 are DFQATT and SNEGSKA (reference sequence). The CDR3 loop spans 13 amino acids. This chain's CDR3 is CSAGTSGYNEQFF. The CDR3 nucleotides read TGCAGCGCGGGGACTAGCGGGTACAATGAGCAGTTCTTC.

At least ten counts were recorded for this clonotype. This rearrangement joins TRBV5-1 to TRBJ2-1; 15 bases align to TRBD2. The germline gives CDR1 SGHRS, CDR2 YFSETQ. The V and J ends lost 4 bases and 9 bases, in that order; junction bases with no gene match: 5. This CDR3 contains 15 residues. The CDR3 coding sequence is TGCGCCAGCAGCCCCGGACTAGCGGGGGGGCTTGAGCAGTTCTTC. Its translation: CASSPGLAGGLEQFF.

This sequence joins TRBV11-2 and TRBJ2-1; 8 bases are a match to TRBD2. In germline, CDR1 is SGHAT, CDR2 FQNNGV. The CDR3 is 14 amino acids. Trimming removed 7 bases from V and 5 bases from J; junction bases left unmatched: 7. CDR3 DNA: TGTGCCAGCATGACGGGGGGGCCTAACAATGAGCAGTTCTTC. Protein sequence: CASMTGGPNNEQFF.

The table lists this clonotype with a few counts. V is TRBV4-3 and J is TRBJ2-2; D may be TRBD2 (6 bases). CDR3 length: 15 residues. Trimming left V 5 bases short and J 7 bases short, with 17 bases between. CDR1 is LGHNA, CDR2 YSLEER, per germline. CDR3 sequence (DNA): TGCGCCAGCAGCTTCGGGACTTCTCAAGGCGGGGAGCTGTTTTTT. Translated, it gives CASSFGTSQGGELFF.

This clonotype has ten or more counts. V gene TRBV10-3 combines with J gene TRBJ1-1; D not resolved. Looked up from germline, CDR1 is ENHRY and CDR2 is SYGVKD. The CDR3 has 16 amino acids. Trimming left V 2 bases short and J 1 base short, with 14 bases between. CDR3 loop: CAISEVVSNPNTEAFF. As DNA, the CDR3 is TGTGCCATCAGTGAGGTAGTGTCGAACCCGAACACTGAAGCTTTCTTT.

This clonotype was counted only a few times. The V and J genes are TRBV7-6 and TRBJ2-1; TRBD1 matches at 12 bases. CDR3 length equals 15 residues. Trimming took 4 bases from V and 8 from J; bases not matched to a gene: 6. The germline CDR1 and CDR2 sequences are SGHVS and FNYEAQ. The CDR3 DNA follows: TGTGCCAGCAGCTCTCCGGGACAGGGGGCCCATGAGCAGTTCTTC. Protein: CASSSPGQGAHEQFF.

This clonotype was seen a few times. In DNA form, the CDR3 reads TGTGCCATCAAGGGGACTAGCTCCAATGAGCAGTTCTTC. Protein sequence: CAIKGTSSNEQFF. The chain carries TRBV10-3 and TRBJ2-1; 9 bases map to TRBD2. Trimming removed 7 bases from V and 6 bases from J; junction bases left unmatched: 4. The CDR3 is made up of 13 amino acids. Germline V lookup: CDR1 ENHRY, CDR2 SYGVKD.

This chain connects TRBV7-9 to TRBJ2-5; no clear D. V lost 5 bases and J 0 bases, leaving 10 bases between the germline ends. This CDR3 is 14 amino acids long. Germline assignment: CDR1 SEHNR and CDR2 FQNEAQ (reference sequence). The CDR3 DNA reads as TGTGCCAGCAGCCCCCGGCTCCACCAAGAGACCCAGTACTTC. This gives the protein CASSPRLHQETQYF. The complete variable domain, with remaining parts taken from reference TRBV7-9 and TRBJ2-5, reads DTGVSQNPRHKITKRGQNVTFRCDPISEHNRLYWYRQTLGQGPEFLTYFQNEAQLEKSRLLSDRFSAERPKGSFSTLEIQRTEQGDSAMYLCASSPRLHQETQYFGPGTRLLVL.

This clonotype occurred many times. The V and J genes are TRBV10-3 and TRBJ1-2, with D possibly matching TRBD1 (6 bases). This CDR3 region has 14 residues. Trimming shortened V by 6 bases and J by 0 bases, and 11 bases separated the two germline ends. Per germline, CDR1 ENHRY and CDR2 SYGVKD. The CDR3 DNA reads TGTGCCATCAGGGGGACAATTTCTAACTATGGCTACACCTTC. Encoded protein: CAIRGTISNYGYTF.

The chain joins TRBV7-8 to TRBJ2-1; D perhaps matches TRBD2 (6 bases). CDR1 and CDR2 from the germline V gene are SGHVS and FQNEAQ. This CDR3 has 16 residues. The V gene lost 3 bases and the J gene lost 3 bases, with 15 bases spanning the gap. CDR3 coding DNA: TGTGCCAGCAGCTTGCGGGGCGACGTAGACTACAATGAGCAGTTCTTC. Its translation is CASSLRGDVDYNEQFF.

This clonotype was counted only a few times. The rearrangement uses TRBV7-9 and TRBJ1-1; D uncertain. V lost 6 bases and J 6 bases, leaving 14 bases between the germline ends. This CDR3 is 13 amino acids long. The germline gives CDR1 SEHNR, CDR2 FQNEAQ (reference sequence). DNA for the CDR3: TGTGCCAGCAGGAAGACTGGAAAAGCTGAAGCTTTCTTT. Amino acid sequence: CASRKTGKAEAFF.

This chain joins TRBV12-3 or TRBV12-4 and TRBJ2-3, with D perhaps matching TRBD1 or TRBD2 (6 bases each). V lost 8 bases and J lost 1, with 13 bases in between. The CDR3 contains 14 residues. CDR3: CASGGNRGTDTQYF. The CDR3 coding sequence is TGTGCCAGCGGCGGGAACAGGGGCACAGATACGCAGTATTTT.

The V call is TRBV5-1, the J call TRBJ2-1; D might be TRBD1 (5 bases). This CDR3 is 14 amino acids long. In germline, CDR1 is SGHRS, CDR2 YFSETQ. The ends were cut back, 2 bases at V and 3 bases at J, with 9 bases in the middle. The CDR3 protein is CASSLRQHYNEQFF. As DNA, the CDR3 is TGCGCCAGCAGCTTACGACAGCACTACAATGAGCAGTTCTTC.

This clonotype was seen repeatedly, ten times or more. The rearrangement joins TRBV20-1 to TRBJ2-1; 7 nucleotides align to TRBD2. This CDR3 has 13 amino acids. Germline assignment: CDR1 DFQATT and CDR2 SNEGSKA (reference sequence). The CDR3 DNA is TGCAGCCGCGGGGGTAGCGCAAACAATGAGCAGTTCTTC. It is translated as CSRGGSANNEQFF.

This clonotype was detected a few times. The chain links TRBV6-1 to TRBJ2-5; TRBD2 matches at 7 bases. The CDR3 covers 17 residues. With V trimmed by 5 bases and J by 0 bases, 12 bases remained unmatched. Germline-derived CDR1 and CDR2 are MNHNS and SASEGT. The DNA of the CDR3 is TGTGCCAGCAGTCTCCGCTTGATCGGGGGGTACCAAGAGACCCAGTACTTC. It specifies CASSLRLIGGYQETQYF.